Each of the 7 T cell receptor beta chains below was sequenced from the same sample in a study of OX40 agonist ivuxolimab in advanced cancers. Clones were read by immunoSEQ multiplex PCR, and TCRdb kept only the in-frame ones, dropping some. The repertoire holds tens of thousands of clones, approximately 86% seen once, with around 2.1% in the top ten. The sample consisted of CD4+ or CD8+ T cells sorted from blood, taken in a trial of the OX40 agonist ivuxolimab. These receptors came from an adult with an advanced solid tumor such as melanoma, head and neck, liver or kidney cancer.

The chain combines TRBV7-2 with TRBJ2-1, with D tentatively TRBD2 (7 bases). CDR3 length: 13 residues. Germline V gene data show CDR1 as SGHTA and CDR2 as FQGNSA. Trimming left V 4 bases short and J 10 bases short, with 14 bases between. The CDR3 DNA is TGTGCCAGCAGCTCCGGGGGGCTCGGAGAGCAGTTCTTC. This gives the protein CASSSGGLGEQFF.

This clone came up a few times. The rearrangement joins TRBV7-6 to TRBJ2-6; perhaps TRBD1 as D (6 bases). With 5 bases removed from V and 0 bases from J, the gap between germline ends came to 14 bases. This CDR3 contains 17 residues. Germline V gene sequence: CDR1 SGHVS, CDR2 FNYEAQ. The CDR3 protein is CASSLNSQGSGANVLTF. CDR3 nucleotide sequence: TGTGCCAGCAGCCTCAATTCACAGGGCTCTGGGGCCAACGTCCTGACTTTC.

The chain has TRBV5-1 and TRBJ2-7; TRBD2 aligns across 7 bases. The CDR3 is 17 residues long. The germline V gene encodes CDR1 SGHRS and CDR2 YFSETQ. V dropped 0 bases and J dropped 3; count of bases not matched to a gene: 12. The CDR3 loop is CASSLETSTNVYYEQYF. CDR3 in DNA: TGCGCCAGCAGCTTGGAGACTAGCACCAACGTCTACTACGAGCAGTACTTC.

The chain couples TRBV2 to TRBJ2-1; 12 bases fit TRBD2. CDR1 is SNHLY and CDR2 is FYNNEI in the germline V gene. J gave up 7 bases and V 2 bases, and 6 bases lay outside the gene matches. The CDR3 has 16 amino acids. The CDR3 nucleotides read TGTGCCAGCAGTGAATGGGCTAGCGGGAGGGGGAATGAGCAGTTCTTC. This encodes CASSEWASGRGNEQFF. The entire variable domain, with the rest obtained from reference TRBV2 and TRBJ2-1, is as follows: EPEVTQTPSHQVTQMGQEVILRCVPISNHLYFYWYRQILGQKVEFLVSFYNNEISEKSEIFDDQFSVERPDGSNFTLKIRSTKLEDSAMYFCASSEWASGRGNEQFFGPGTRLTVL.

This chain links TRBV19 with TRBJ1-5; D possibly corresponds to TRBD1 (5 bases). Germline CDR1 reads LNHDA; CDR2 reads SQIVND (reference sequence). This CDR3 is 15 amino acids long. V lost 5 bases and J lost 6, with 17 bases in between. Written as DNA, the CDR3 is TGTGCCAGTAGTCCCCTGGGGAGGGGAACTCAGCCCCAGCATTTT. Translating gives CASSPLGRGTQPQHF.

V usage is TRBV6-5 and J usage is TRBJ1-2, with D hard to call. The ends were cut back, 6 bases at V and 7 bases at J, with 18 bases in the middle. Germline CDR1 and CDR2: MNHEY and SVGAGI. The CDR3 has 14 amino acids. The CDR3 bases are TGTGCCAGCAGCCCTCCCGAGGGAGGAAGTGGCTACACCTTC. Translating gives CASSPPEGGSGYTF.

The rearrangement joins TRBV27 to TRBJ1-1; 7 bases match TRBD1. The CDR3 runs to 15 residues. The germline CDR1 and CDR2 sequences are MNHEY and SMNVEV (reference sequence). V dropped 5 bases and J dropped 2; count of bases not matched to a gene: 8. The CDR3 bases are TGTGCCAGCAGTCCGCCTAGGGGGCTTAACACTGAAGCTTTCTTT. Protein product: CASSPPRGLNTEAFF.